The present T cell receptor beta chain was sequenced within a study of blood T cell repertoires in COVID-19. Overall study context: Nucleic acid was either cDNA or gDNA, and it came from T cells, B-cell-depleted T cells, or PBMCs.

The V and J ends lost 3 bases and 9 bases respectively, with 15 bases between them. Germline V lookup: CDR1 SEHNR, CDR2 FQNEAQ (reference sequence). CDR3 length: 14 residues. This clone was seen once. Authors' analysis steps: Estimation of nucleated cell counts was performed using reference gene primer amplification. Clones were sequenced by immunoSEQ multiplex PCR, and TCRdb holds only the in-frame ones, with some missing. V and J calls plus clone size are reproduced from that table; the DNA served to infer D and trimming. The repertoire has around 290,000 clones, more than 80% of them found once; the top ten carry 1% to 1.3%. Participants, 18 to 89 years old, spanned some 23 US areas.

Sequenced sample: PBMCs or T cells enriched from blood (not recorded which). The V call is TRBV7-9, the J call TRBJ1-5; D unresolved. The receptor was isolated from a woman aged 25 to 39 who had recovered from COVID-19. The CDR3 protein is CASSLVDHTGPQHF. The CDR3 nucleotides are TGTGCCAGCAGCTTGGTTGATCACACGGGGCCCCAGCATTTT.